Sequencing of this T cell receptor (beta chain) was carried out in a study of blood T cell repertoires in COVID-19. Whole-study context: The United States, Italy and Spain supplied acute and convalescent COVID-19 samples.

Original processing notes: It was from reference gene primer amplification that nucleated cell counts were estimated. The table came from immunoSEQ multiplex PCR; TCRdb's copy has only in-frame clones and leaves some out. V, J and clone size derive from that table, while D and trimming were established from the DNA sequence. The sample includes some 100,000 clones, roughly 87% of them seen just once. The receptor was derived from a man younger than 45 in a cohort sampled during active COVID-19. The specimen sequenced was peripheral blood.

Here the CDR3 reads CASRRAGDILSSYNSPLHF. The CDR3, as DNA: TGTGCCAGCAGGAGAGCCGGGGACATTCTGAGCTCCTATAATTCACCCCTCCACTTT. The chain links TRBV27 to TRBJ1-6; TRBD1 might be the D (6 bases). CDR1 MNHEY and CDR2 SMNVEV come from the germline V gene (reference sequence). Deletions cut 6 bases from V and 0 bases from J, with 21 bases between. The CDR3 has 19 residues.